This TCR beta chain was captured in a study of cytomegalovirus exposure and HLA in healthy donors. Comments on this clone: The target antigen is unknown.

This PCR relied on a set of 60 Vbeta primers and 13 Jbeta primers. Method: immunoSEQ multiplex PCR; TCRdb's copy keeps in-frame clones and lacks some. In the table there are 150,000 to 200,000 clones, less than 90% of which are singletons. Notes on the study in general: Some segments of the V type, notably TRBV6-2 and TRBV6-3, were excluded as indistinguishable.

V gave up 5 bases and J gave up 3 bases; unmatched junction bases: 9. Germline V gene data show CDR1 as MDHEN and CDR2 as SYDVKM. The CDR3 has 15 residues. The chain combines TRBV28 with TRBJ2-7; 8 bases match TRBD2. The source is a boy aged 5-17 years in good health and CMV-seronegative. The sequenced sample consisted of PBMCs. CDR3 amino acids: CASSQTSGLVYEQYF. CDR3 in DNA: TGTGCCAGCAGTCAAACTAGCGGTTTAGTCTACGAGCAGTACTTC.